The T cell receptor beta chain under discussion was sequenced for a study of T cells in Graves' hyperthyroidism and ophthalmopathy. V lost 0 bases and J 2 bases, leaving 10 bases between the germline ends. The CDR3 totals 15 residues. Germline CDR1 SGHNT, CDR2 YYREEE (reference sequence). Broader study findings: The model identified upcoming ophthalmopathy a median 6.5 months ahead of onset. Blood shared most expanded thyroid clonotypes above 0.001.

With respect to this clonotype: Its antigen remains unknown.

RNA transcripts served as the template for amplifying TCR beta CDR3 regions. First-round RT-PCR of the TCR CDR3 relied on the HTBI primer set. TCRdb re-called the multiplex PCR reads through MiXCR, storing one row per CDR3 protein. Seen here are 530,000 or so distinct CDR3 sequences, approximately 17% observed once, and the top ten hold approximately 18%. Disease lasting under 3 months, a NOSPECS grade of at least 4, and a Clinical Activity Score of at least 3 were features of the ophthalmopathy patients. Each diagnosis was grounded in clinical symptoms, serum thyroxine and TRAb, thyroid ultrasound, and orbital computed tomography.

Sequences were obtained from blood. This clonotype originated in a woman aged 18-35 years with Graves' ophthalmopathy. The rearrangement links TRBV5-4 to TRBJ2-3, with D perhaps matching TRBD1 (6 bases). CDR3 sequence reads: CASSLERGTTDTQYF. The CDR3 DNA sequence: TGTGCCAGCAGCTTGGAAAGGGGGACCACAGATACGCAGTATTTT.